This entry describes one T cell receptor beta chain. Its antigen is as yet unknown. A second PCR of roughly 7 to 11 cycles used a sample-barcoded 5' primer and a J-beta primer mix. TCRdb reprocessed the 5' RACE reads via MiXCR and lists one record per CDR3 protein. Here the sample spans around 800,000 distinct CDR3 sequences, roughly 24% being singletons. Sample donors were healthy Caucasian individuals that came from Russia, aged 6 to 90. Germline-derived CDR1 and CDR2 are SEHNR and FQNEAQ (reference sequence). Between the trimmed V and J ends, which lost 10 bases and 1 base, there was a span of 10 bases. The length of the CDR3 is 12 residues. This specimen belongs to a study of blood T cells in healthy people across ages. Study-level points and caveats: Lack of knowledge of donor CMV status possibly confounded expanded clonotype changes.

This sample also appeared in a second study, on T cells of mothers and their children.

Specimen: blood. This TCR was recovered from a boy between 10 and 17 years old in good health. V usage is TRBV7-9 and J usage is TRBJ2-5; D unclear. CDR3 coding DNA: TGTGCCATCATCACGGTCCAAGAGACCCAGTACTTC. The encoded protein is CAIITVQETQYF.